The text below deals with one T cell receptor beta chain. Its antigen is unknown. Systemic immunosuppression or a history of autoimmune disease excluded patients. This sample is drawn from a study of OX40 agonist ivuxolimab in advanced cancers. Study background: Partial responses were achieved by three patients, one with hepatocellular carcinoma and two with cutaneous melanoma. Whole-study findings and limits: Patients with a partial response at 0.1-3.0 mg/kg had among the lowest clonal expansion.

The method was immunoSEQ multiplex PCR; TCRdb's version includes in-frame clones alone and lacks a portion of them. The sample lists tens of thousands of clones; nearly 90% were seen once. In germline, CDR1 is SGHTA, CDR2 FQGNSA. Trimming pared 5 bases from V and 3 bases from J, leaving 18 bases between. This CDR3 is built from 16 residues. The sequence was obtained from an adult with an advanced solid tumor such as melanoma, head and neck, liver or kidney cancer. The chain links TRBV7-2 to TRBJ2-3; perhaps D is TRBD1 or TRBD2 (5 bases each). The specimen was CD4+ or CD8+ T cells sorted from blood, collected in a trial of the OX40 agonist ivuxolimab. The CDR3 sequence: CASSAGRGESTDTQYF. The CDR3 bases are TGTGCCAGCAGCGCCGGTAGGGGAGAGAGTACAGATACGCAGTATTTT.